One sample yielded the 8 T cell receptor beta chains listed below, sequenced in a study of blood T cell repertoires in COVID-19. TCRdb's table, derived via immunoSEQ multiplex PCR, lists solely in-frame clones and lacks some. The sample contains around 97,000 clones, more than 80% of which appear only once. Material for sequencing was peripheral blood. These receptors came from a woman in her sixties with acute or convalescent COVID-19.

J is TRBJ2-1 and V is TRBV10-1, with 8 positions matching TRBD1. Germline-derived CDR1 and CDR2 are WNHNN and SYGVQD (reference sequence). The CDR3 contains 15 residues. V was pared by 3 bases and J by 5 bases, with 6 bases of the junction left unmatched. CDR3 nucleotide sequence: TGCGCCAGCAGTGATCAGGGGGCGATCAACAATGAGCAGTTCTTC. This translates into CASSDQGAINNEQFF.

J is TRBJ2-4 and V is TRBV28, with a tentative D call TRBD1 (5 bases). CDR3 length: 13 residues. Germline V CDR1 and CDR2: MDHEN, SYDVKM. Trimming cost V 8 bases and J 9 bases, with 17 bases left between them. The CDR3 nucleotides are TGTGCCAGCCACCAGGGTAGGCTACGCATTCAGTACTTC. Translated, it gives CASHQGRLRIQYF.

V and J are TRBV29-1 and TRBJ1-3; D is undetermined. V shed 4 bases and J shed 1 base, with 5 bases lying between them. Germline V CDR1 and CDR2: SQVTM, ANQGSEA. The CDR3 loop spans 12 amino acids. The CDR3 bases are TGCAGCGTTGGGGAGTCTGGAAACACCATATATTTT. Protein: CSVGESGNTIYF.

V gene TRBV9 combines with J gene TRBJ2-2, with unresolved D. CDR3 length equals 16 residues. Looked up from germline, CDR1 is SGDLS and CDR2 is YYNGEE. Trimming removed 3 bases from V and 4 bases from J, with 16 bases in between. Here the CDR3 reads CASSASTTTFTGELFF. DNA of the CDR3: TGTGCCAGCAGCGCTTCGACAACCACCTTCACCGGGGAGCTGTTTTTT. Based on the CDR3 plus reference TRBV9 and TRBJ2-2, the full variable domain is DSGVTQTPKHLITATGQRVTLRCSPRSGDLSVYWYQQSLDQGLQFLIQYYNGEERAKGNILERFSAQQFPDLHSELNLSSLELGDSALYFCASSASTTTFTGELFFGEGSRLTVL.

V and J are TRBV14 and TRBJ1-2, with 7 bases matching TRBD1. The CDR3 extends over 13 amino acids. Losses at the gene ends were 2 bases for V and 6 bases for J; bases not matched to a gene: 3. CDR1 SGHDN and CDR2 FVKESK come from the germline V gene. The CDR3 loop reads CASSQRQGHGYTF. The CDR3 DNA sequence: TGTGCCAGCAGCCAAAGACAGGGCCATGGCTACACCTTC.

The rearrangement uses TRBV5-6 and TRBJ2-5, with D maybe TRBD2 (6 bases). V was shortened by 4 bases and J by 5 bases, with 24 bases between the two germline ends. The CDR3 consists of 17 residues. The V gene's germline CDR1 is SGHDT and CDR2 YYEEEE. CDR3 sequence (DNA): TGTGCCAGCAGCAATCAGCGCCGGAGGGCCACGGGTGAGACCCAGTACTTC. It codes for CASSNQRRRATGETQYF.

The chain couples TRBV11-1 to TRBJ2-1; TRBD1 matches 9 bases. CDR1 and CDR2 (germline): SGHAT, FQDESV (reference sequence). CDR3 size: 15 residues. V dropped 3 bases and J dropped 2; count of bases not matched to a gene: 2. CDR3 protein: CASSLDRGPYNEQFF. The CDR3 region has the DNA TGTGCCAGCAGCTTGGACAGGGGACCCTACAATGAGCAGTTCTTC. The complete variable domain, with remaining parts taken from reference TRBV11-1 and TRBJ2-1, reads EAEVAQSPRYKITEKSQAVAFWCDPISGHATLYWYRQILGQGPELLVQFQDESVVDDSQLPKDRFSAERLKGVDSTLKIQPAELGDSAMYLCASSLDRGPYNEQFFGPGTRLTVL.

This clone was picked up a small number of times. J is TRBJ2-7 and V is TRBV27; tentatively, D is TRBD2 (5 bases). Trimming took 5 bases from V and 3 from J, leaving 20 bases between them. Germline CDR1 reads MNHEY; CDR2 reads SMNVEV (reference sequence). This CDR3 region has 16 residues. The CDR3 coding sequence is TGTGCCAGCAGTCCCGGGGAGCCCCAGGATCTCTACGAGCAGTACTTC. This gives the protein CASSPGEPQDLYEQYF.